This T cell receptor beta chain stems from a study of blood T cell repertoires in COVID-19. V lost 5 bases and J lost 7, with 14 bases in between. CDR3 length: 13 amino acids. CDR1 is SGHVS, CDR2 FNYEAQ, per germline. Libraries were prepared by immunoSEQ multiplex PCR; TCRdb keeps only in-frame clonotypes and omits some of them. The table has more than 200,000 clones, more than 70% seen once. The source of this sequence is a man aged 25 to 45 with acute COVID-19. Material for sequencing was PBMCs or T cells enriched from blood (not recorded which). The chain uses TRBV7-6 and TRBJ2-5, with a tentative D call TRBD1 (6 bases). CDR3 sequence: CASSPWTDGTQYF. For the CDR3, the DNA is TGTGCCAGCAGCCCATGGACAGATGGGACCCAGTACTTC.